This TCR beta chain was obtained from a study of blood T cells in healthy people across ages. Primers used in a second PCR of about 6 to 12 cycles were a sample-barcoded 5' primer and a J-beta primer mix. Researchers report that each sample yielded at least 3 million CDR3-containing paired-end reads. Each CDR3 protein is one row after TCRdb ran MiXCR on the 5' RACE reads. The sample lists 540,000 or so distinct CDR3 sequences, 27% occurring once. The CDR3 length is 13 residues. V was cut by 4 bases and J by 3 bases, with 10 bases left in between. The germline gives CDR1 SGHTA, CDR2 FQGNSA. Regarding the study as a whole: No conclusive comparison of naive versus antigen-experienced cells was possible with unsorted PBMCs.

Caucasian, healthy and from Russia, the donors were aged between about 6 and 90. This clonotype was counted a few times. Its cognate antigen is unknown. This rearrangement joins TRBV7-2 to TRBJ2-7; TRBD1 is a possible D gene (6 bases). The clonotype comes from a woman in her 70s in good health. Sequenced input: blood. For the CDR3, the DNA is TGTGCCAGCAGCTCCAGGGGTGTCTACGAGCAGTACTTC. Translating it yields CASSSRGVYEQYF.